This TCR beta chain was found in a study of beta chain features in type 1 diabetes. Study-level points and caveats: Researchers caution that PCR might favor shorter templates, equally among patients and controls. For Type 1 diabetes patients, all four CD4+ subsets carried TCRB CDR3s that were moderately but significantly shorter.

Expressed TCRB transcripts were sequenced after all isolated RNA was converted to cDNA. This table comes from immunoSEQ multiplex PCR, and its TCRdb copy is limited to in-frame clones, with some not included. The table has over 650,000 clones, 11% to 15% seen once. This clone has just a few counts. The target antigen is unknown. With V trimmed by 3 bases and J by 5 bases, 4 bases remained unmatched. Germline-derived CDR1 and CDR2 are MGHRA and YSYEKL. The length of the CDR3 is 15 residues. This receptor was obtained from a man between 18 and 35 years old with type 1 diabetes. Source material: naive CD4+ T cells from blood. The chain links TRBV4-1 to TRBJ2-2; 9 bases fit TRBD1. The CDR3 loop reads CASSHNRGLTGELFF. CDR3 in DNA: TGCGCCAGCAGCCATAACAGGGGGCTGACCGGGGAGCTGTTTTTT.